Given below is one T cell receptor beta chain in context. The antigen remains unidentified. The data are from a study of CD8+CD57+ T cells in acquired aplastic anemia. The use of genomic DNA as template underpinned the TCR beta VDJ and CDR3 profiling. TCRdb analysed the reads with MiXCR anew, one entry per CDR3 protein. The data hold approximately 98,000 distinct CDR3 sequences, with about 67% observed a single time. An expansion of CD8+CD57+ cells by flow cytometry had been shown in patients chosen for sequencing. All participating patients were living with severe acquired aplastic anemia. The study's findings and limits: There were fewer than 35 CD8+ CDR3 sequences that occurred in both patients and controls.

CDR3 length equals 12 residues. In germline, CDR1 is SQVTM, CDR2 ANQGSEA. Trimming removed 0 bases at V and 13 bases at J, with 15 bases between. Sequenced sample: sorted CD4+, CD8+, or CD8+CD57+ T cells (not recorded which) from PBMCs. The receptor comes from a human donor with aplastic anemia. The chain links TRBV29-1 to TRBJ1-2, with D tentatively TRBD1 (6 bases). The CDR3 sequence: CSVEDLTLTGTF. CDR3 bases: TGCAGCGTTGAAGATCTTACCTTGACAGGCACCTTC.